Below, 8 T cell receptor beta chains from the same sample are listed, as sequenced in a study of T-cell reconstitution after alpha-beta-depleted transplantation in children. This sample's TCRbeta library carried unique molecular identifier barcodes. TCRdb fed the PCR reads into MiXCR, producing one record per CDR3 protein. Seen here are about 290,000 distinct CDR3 sequences, around 10% observed once, and the top ten hold approximately 7%. Here the sequenced sample was PBMCs, taken before TCRalphabeta/CD19-depleted stem cell transplant. Receptors originate from a boy in the first two years of life with acute myeloid leukemia, due to receive a stem cell transplant.

This clonotype was picked up many times. The chain links TRBV5-1 to TRBJ2-1; the match to TRBD2 covers 9 bases. The germline V gene encodes CDR1 SGHRS and CDR2 YFSETQ. V dropped 3 bases and J dropped 4; count of bases not matched to a gene: 5. The CDR3 is made up of 15 amino acids. CDR3 protein: CASSSDGLAYNEQFF. CDR3 nucleotide sequence: TGCGCCAGCAGCTCCGACGGACTAGCGTACAATGAGCAGTTCTTC.

This clonotype has a count of ten or more. The J gene is TRBJ2-1, the V gene TRBV29-1, with D perhaps TRBD1 (5 bases). The CDR3 contains 16 residues. Germline assignment: CDR1 SQVTM and CDR2 ANQGSEA. V was pared by 3 bases and J by 6 bases, with 21 bases between. CDR3 sequence: CSVDEANRFTGNEQFF. CDR3 nucleotide sequence: TGCAGCGTTGATGAGGCCAACAGGTTTACAGGCAATGAGCAGTTCTTC.

This clonotype was seen many times. J is TRBJ2-7 and V is TRBV6-5; 10 bases align to TRBD2. The CDR3 is 15 residues long. Germline CDR1 is MNHEY and CDR2 is SVGAGI. The V gene end was trimmed by 5 bases and the J gene end by 7 bases; junction bases not matched to a gene: 11. The DNA for the CDR3 is TGTGCCAGCAGTCACAGGCTAGCGGGAGAGAGGGAGCAGTACTTC. Translated: CASSHRLAGEREQYF.

The J gene is TRBJ1-5, the V gene TRBV12-3 or TRBV12-4, with TRBD1 matching over 11 bases. J lost 3 bases, V lost 7 bases, and 8 bases had no gene match. The CDR3 is 16 residues long. The CDR3 DNA follows: TGTGCCAGCACCTCCGGGACAGGGGGTTTCAATCAGCCCCAGCATTTT. It codes for CASTSGTGGFNQPQHF.

This clonotype was counted at least ten times. The junction departs from germline at one end; a sequencing error may be responsible. The chain is built from TRBV28 and TRBJ2-1, with D uncertain. The CDR3 extends over 14 amino acids. The germline V gene has CDR1 MDHEN and CDR2 SYDVKM. CDR3 coding DNA: TGTTCCAGCAGTTTCCGGAGCTCCTACAATGAGCAGTTCTTC. Translating gives CSSSFRSSYNEQFF.

This clonotype was detected many times. The rearrangement joins TRBV10-3 to TRBJ2-1; the D call may be TRBD1 or TRBD2 (5 bases each). Per the germline V gene, CDR1 is ENHRY and CDR2 is SYGVKD. The CDR3 consists of 13 residues. Trimming pared 4 bases from V and 5 bases from J, leaving 9 bases between. The CDR3 loop is CAISVGDHNEQFF. DNA of the CDR3: TGTGCCATCAGTGTCGGGGACCACAATGAGCAGTTCTTC.

In its sample, this clonotype was seen many times. The chain links TRBV5-4 to TRBJ2-1; D is uncertain. Germline-derived CDR1 and CDR2 are SGHNT and YYREEE (reference sequence). CDR3 length: 15 residues. V was clipped by 0 bases and J by 4 bases, with 11 bases between them. The CDR3 is CASSLVVVSYNEQFF. CDR3 nucleotide sequence: TGTGCCAGCAGCTTGGTGGTTGTTTCATACAATGAGCAGTTCTTC. The whole variable domain, filled in from reference TRBV5-4 and TRBJ2-1, reads ETGVTQSPTHLIKTRGQQVTLRCSSQSGHNTVSWYQQALGQGPQFIFQYYREEENGRGNFPPRFSGLQFPNYSSELNVNALELDDSALYLCASSLVVVSYNEQFFGPGTRLTVL.

This clonotype was seen repeatedly, ten times or more. This sequence joins TRBV5-1 and TRBJ2-3, with 8 nucleotides matching TRBD2. Unmatched junction bases numbered 6, after V lost 1 base and J lost 2 bases. Germline assignment: CDR1 SGHRS and CDR2 YFSETQ. This CDR3 has 16 residues. The CDR3 loop reads CASSLTRGGSTDTQYF. In nucleotides, the CDR3 is TGCGCCAGCAGCTTGACTCGGGGGGGCTCCACAGATACGCAGTATTTT.